This T cell receptor (beta chain) was found in a study of early T cells in non-severe SARS-CoV-2 infection (dated by TCRdb to about 2021). About the full investigation: Because TCR sequencing relied on bulk RNA taken from unsorted whole blood, pairing of alpha and beta chains was not possible. General study outcomes and caveats: VDJdb matching was skewed toward anti-spike CD8 responses and likely underestimated virus-specific expansions by missing private and CD4 specificities.

This clonotype was seen more than once but under ten times. Its antigen remains unidentified. No qualities accompany the bases; no much larger clone lies one base away. Preparation of the library involved 5' RACE. For sequencing, a NextSeq 500 was employed. The TCR library protocol attached unique molecular identifiers to individual cDNA molecules to correct for sequencing error and PCR bias. Sequencing covered both TCR alpha and beta chains, and within each sample the abundances of alpha and beta sequences were tightly co-correlated. Per the authors' processing: Decombinator V4 was used to annotate TCR sequences for V gene, J gene and CDR3. TCRs were defined as expanded if a significant change between any two time points was detected under a Poisson model with p below 0.0001. Abundances of TCRs were expressed as counts per million after normalisation to the total number of TCRs sequenced in each sample. MAIT TCRs were defined by TRAV1-2 paired with TRAJ12, TRAJ20 or TRAJ33, and iNKT TCRs by TRAV10 paired with TRAJ18. VDJdb, accessed on 1 November 2021, was searched for TCRs annotated for CMV, EBV and SARS-CoV-2, and TCRs annotated for more than one antigen were excluded. TCRdb passed the public sequencing reads through fastp at Q25 and MiXCR, retaining productive beta sequences. A single entry per CDR3 protein holds the most common genes and DNA from its merged rows. The V and J calls and clone size come from TCRdb's table, not from the authors' own analysis. This sample holds around 49,000 distinct CDR3 sequences; roughly 11% were observed only once. The ten largest account for around a fifth of the sample.

A case-control design nested within a healthcare worker cohort in London, UK, was used, with weekly nasopharyngeal swab PCR tests and blood sampling performed. Between 23 and 31 March 2020, the week of the UK lockdown, healthcare workers were enrolled and then followed up weekly for as long as 16 weeks. Deletion took 0 bases off V and 0 bases off J, with a span of 10 bases between the germline ends. The CDR3 runs 16 amino acids, cysteine and phenylalanine included. The kept DNA is CDR3 alone, 48 bases in frame from the first base. This chain joins TRBV5-3 to TRBJ2-1; the D gene remains uncertain. TRBV5-3 has ORF status, its function being uncertain. This clonotype was sampled from an adult who was a healthcare worker with PCR-confirmed SARS-CoV-2 infection or an uninfected control (not recorded which). Specimen: whole blood. CDR3 reads: CARSLEGVASYNEQFF. The DNA is as follows: TGTGCCAGAAGCTTGGAGGGCGTAGCCTCCTACAATGAGCAGTTCTTC.